The clone carrying this T cell receptor beta chain was seen only a few times. The antigen is not known. These data originate in a study of metastatic and nonmetastatic thyroid tumors. In the study overall: The authors compared repertoires across blood and tumor or nodule tissue from malignant and benign thyroid patients.

CDR3 length: 15 residues. J gave up 6 bases and V 6 bases, and 13 bases lay outside the gene matches. Germline V gives CDR1 MNHNS, CDR2 SASEGT. MiXCR was used by TCRdb to re-call the PCR reads. This sample has about 20,000 clones, with roughly a third found just once. No treatment had been given to any patient before thyroid surgery. Study conclusions and caveats: Relative to benign nodules, malignant thyroid tumors were reportedly characterized by significantly elevated TCR beta diversity in blood and tumor.

The chain links TRBV6-1 to TRBJ1-1, with 7 bases that match TRBD1. The clonotype comes from a female donor with papillary thyroid cancer or a benign thyroid nodule (not recorded which). Some clones in this sample may be carry-over from other donors' samples. The material sequenced was tumor tissue. Written as DNA, the CDR3 is TGTGCCAGCAGAAGAGAGACAGGGATGGCCGCTGAAGCTTTCTTT. Translating it yields CASRRETGMAAEAFF.